The rows below give T cell receptor beta chains drawn from one sample of a study of cytomegalovirus exposure and HLA in healthy donors. Sequenced by immunoSEQ multiplex PCR; TCRdb stores in-frame clones only, minus some. In the table there are about 160,000 clones, around 81% of which are singletons. The specimen sequenced was PBMCs. The receptors originated from a woman aged 40 to 50 in good health and CMV-seronegative. CDR3s include the opening cysteine and the closing phenylalanine or tryptophan. A D gene is named only where the DNA matches it firmly. Clone size is stated in some rows and not others, as once, few, many or a class when expanded.

>TRBJ2-5|.|16|TRBV5-1|TRBD2
TGCGCCAGCGGGGGTCTAGCGGGAGTGGAGCAAGAGACCCAGTACTTC
CASGGLAGVEQETQYF
>TRBJ2-3|.|15|TRBV30|TRBD1
TGTGCCTGGAGTCTAAAGACAGGGGGTTCAGATATGCAGTATTTT
CAWSLKTGGSDMQYF
>TRBJ1-5|.|16|TRBV19|TRBD1
TGTGCCAGTAGTGAATGGGACAGGAGGTGGAATCAGCCCCAGCATTTT
CASSEWDRRWNQPQHF
>TRBJ2-7|.|16|TRBV7-2|TRBD1
TGTGCCAGCAGCTCGGGACAGCTATCCCCCTCCTACGAGCAGTACTTC
CASSSGQLSPSYEQYF
>TRBJ2-1|.|17|TRBV5-1|TRBD2
TGCGCCAGCAGCTTGGGGGGCCTAGCGGGATTCTTCAATGAGCAGTTCTTC
CASSLGGLAGFFNEQFF
>TRBJ2-5|.|13|TRBV2|.
TGTGCCAGCGGAGGAGGGATAAAGGAGACCCAGTACTTC
CASGGGIKETQYF
>TRBJ1-2|.|16|TRBV19|TRBD1
TGTGCCAGTAGGGGGACAGGGGGAGCGCCCAACTATGGCTACACCTTC
CASRGTGGAPNYGYTF
>TRBJ2-7|.|15|TRBV5-4|.
TGTGCCAGCAGCTCCCCCACAGGGTCTTCCTACGAGCAGTACTTC
CASSSPTGSSYEQYF
>TRBJ1-4|.|15|TRBV2|TRBD1
TGTGCCAGCAGAAGCACCGGGACAGCTAATGAAAAACTGTTTTTT
CASRSTGTANEKLFF
>TRBJ2-1|.|14|TRBV28|.
TGTGCCAGCAGTTTGTTGGATGGGCGAAATGAGCAGTTCTTC
CASSLLDGRNEQFF
>TRBJ2-5|.|14|TRBV6-1|TRBD2
TGTGCCAGCAGTGAACCGGGGGGTGGGGAGACCCAGTACTTC
CASSEPGGGETQYF
>TRBJ1-2|.|11|TRBV30|.
TGTGCCTGGAAGGGAGAAGGATTCTACACCTTC
CAWKGEGFYTF
>TRBJ1-4|few|15|TRBV2|.
TGTGCCAGCACGGAGGACGGGGGACGGAATGAAAAACTGTTTTTT
CASTEDGGRNEKLFF
>TRBJ2-5|.|15|TRBV7-7|TRBD2
TGTGCTAGCAGCTTGGGGACTAGCGTCGGAGAGACCCAGTACTTC
CASSLGTSVGETQYF
>TRBJ2-3|.|16|TRBV23-1|.
TGCGCCAGCAGTCAATTCGGGCGGGACGTCACAGATACGCAGTATTTT
CASSQFGRDVTDTQYF
>TRBJ2-7|.|14|TRBV6-1|TRBD1
TGTGCCAGCAGTGAGGGGACAGGGGCCTACGAGCAGTACTTC
CASSEGTGAYEQYF
>TRBJ2-2|.|14|TRBV27|TRBD2
TGTGCCAGCAGTCAGACTAGCGACTACGGGGAGCTGTTTTTT
CASSQTSDYGELFF
>TRBJ2-1|.|15|TRBV5-1|.
TGCGCCAGCAGCTTAGCAGGGGCCGAATACAATGAGCAGTTCTTC
CASSLAGAEYNEQFF
>TRBJ2-2|.|15|TRBV2|.
TGTGCCAGCAGCCGGGAGAACTCGAACACCGGGGAGCTGTTTTTT
CASSRENSNTGELFF
>TRBJ2-7|once|14|TRBV2|.
TGTGCCAGCAGTGGAGGCAGTTCCCCCTACGAGCAGTACTTC
CASSGGSSPYEQYF
>TRBJ1-1|.|13|TRBV4-1|.
TGCGCCAGCAGCCAAGCCCGCGACAGGACGGCTTTCTTT
CASSQARDRTAFF
>TRBJ1-2|.|16|TRBV30|TRBD1
TGTGCCTGGGCCGGACAGGTCCTGGCCCCGTTCTATGGCTACACCTTC
CAWAGQVLAPFYGYTF
>TRBJ2-6|.|15|TRBV29-1|.
TGCAGCGTAGCTATCTTCAGGTCTGGGGCCAACGTCCTGACTTTC
CSVAIFRSGANVLTF
>TRBJ1-3|.|16|TRBV5-4|TRBD1
TGTGCCAGCAGCTTGGCCGGGACAGCCTCTGGAAACACCATATATTTT
CASSLAGTASGNTIYF
>TRBJ2-7|.|10|TRBV20-1|.
TGCAGTGCTAGTAACTACGAGCAGTACTTC
CSASNYEQYF
>TRBJ1-5|.|14|TRBV30|.
TGTGCCTGGAGTCCTAGGTCAAGCAATCAGCCCCAGCATTTT
CAWSPRSSNQPQHF
>TRBJ2-1|.|13|TRBV28|TRBD1
TGTGCCAGCAGCAGGGGGAATGCGGGCGAGCAGTTCTTC
CASSRGNAGEQFF